This T cell receptor (beta chain) was sequenced for a study of T cells in localized non-small cell lung cancer. Study results and limitations: Adjacent lung exhibited a median of 57 among the 100 most abundant tumor clones. The tumor had only one region sequenced, so heterogeneity remains possible. Elevated circulating T cell density in blood was associated with longer overall survival. Exceeding tumor, uninvolved adjacent lung had the highest T cell clonality.

The method was immunoSEQ multiplex PCR; TCRdb's version includes in-frame clones alone and lacks a portion of them. There are 8,500 to 14,000 clones in the sample; roughly 29% occur only once, and over 5% lies in the top ten. The CDR3 has 14 residues. V shed 7 bases and J shed 5 bases, with 17 bases lying between them. Germline V gene data show CDR1 as SQVTM and CDR2 as ANQGSEA. As concerns this clone: Its specificity is not known.

The genes are TRBV29-1 and TRBJ2-2; D might be TRBD2 (6 bases). Sequenced material: lung tumor tissue, taken before any cancer treatment. The source of this sequence is a man between 40 and 70 years old with stage I lung adenocarcinoma. CDR3 sequence (DNA): TGCAGCGGTCGGGACTCTATATTGACCGGGGAGCTGTTTTTT. This encodes CSGRDSILTGELFF.